Sequencing of this T cell receptor beta chain was carried out in a study of blood T cells in healthy people across ages. Findings and limits, study-wide: Observed TCR beta diversity per million T cells went down as age went up. This fall followed a roughly linear course with age.

From germline, CDR1 is SGHTA and CDR2 FQGNSA. Trimming removed 4 bases at V and 3 bases at J, with 10 bases between. The CDR3 spans 14 residues. A second roughly 6 to 11 cycle PCR used barcoded and J-beta primers. The template-switch adaptor, which had 12 random nucleotides, put a tag on each cDNA molecule. In TCRdb, the 5' RACE reads were re-called with MiXCR into one record per CDR3 protein. Of around 1.5 million distinct CDR3 sequences listed, roughly 59% were seen once; the top ten hold 5.5% to 8%. Comment on this clonotype: Its antigen is unknown.

Sequences were obtained from blood. The chain combines TRBV7-2 with TRBJ1-5, with D tentatively TRBD1 (6 bases). The clonotype was recovered from a young man in good health. CDR3 sequence (DNA): TGTGCCAGCAGCTCACAGGGACCCAATCAGCCCCAGCATTTT. Amino acid sequence: CASSSQGPNQPQHF. Looking up the rest from reference TRBV7-2 and TRBJ1-5 gives the full variable domain: GAGVSQSPSNKVTEKGKDVELRCDPISGHTALYWYRQSLGQGLEFLIYFQGNSAPDKSGLPSDRFSAERTGGSVSTLTIQRTQQEDSAVYLCASSSQGPNQPQHFGDGTRLSIL.